This T cell receptor (beta chain) was sequenced during a study of sequential checkpoint blockade in melanoma (dated by TCRdb to between 2017 and 2020). Describing the broader study: Patients were randomized 1:1 to first-line nivolumab followed by ipilimumab (arm A) or ipilimumab followed by nivolumab (arm B). Maintenance nivolumab came after both trial sequences. DNA from 75 to 95 pretreatment melanoma tumor samples underwent TCRbeta immunosequencing. For under 25 patients, matched tumor biopsies were taken both before treatment and at week 13, after single-agent nivolumab (arm A) or ipilimumab (arm B). Around 80% of the matched tumor biopsy pairs taken before and after treatment were from the same lesion.

TCRbeta CDR3 regions were immunosequenced from genomic DNA with the immunoSEQ Assay. Prior to high-throughput sequencing, genomic DNA was amplified by bias-controlled multiplex PCR. From the authors' description of their analysis: To quantify the absolute abundance of each unique TCRbeta CDR3 region, the sequences were collapsed and filtered. Clonality was defined as 1 minus Pielou's evenness and was calculated using productive rearrangements only. Tumor T-cell fraction was calculated by normalizing TCRbeta template counts to usable DNA, which was estimated from several housekeeping genes. A previously published method was used to identify clones whose frequencies were significantly greater in on-treatment samples than in baseline samples. The source is immuneACCESS, and TCRdb retained only in-frame sequences with V and J called. Part of the clones is not carried over; for the studies checked, unresolved V genes explain less than half of this, and the remainder is unexplained. The V and J calls and clone size are taken from that table; D and trimming were inferred from the DNA. This sample holds about 6,000 clones; around 21% were observed only once. The top ten constitute 7.5% to 10% of the sample.

Study-level results and caveats: Among patients in the nivolumab-first arm (arm A), tumor TIL clonality before treatment was associated with response (P = .04). Patients with increases in tumor T-cell fraction and clonality by week 13 were approximately 30 times more likely to achieve clinical benefit. Tumor T-cell fraction and clonality were found to correlate with PD-L1 staining and CD8+ T-cell counts but not with mutational load. Within-arm analyses of tumor T-cell fraction were constrained by small sample sizes and reduced statistical power. Validation of the response-prediction model combining TCR metrics and mutation burden is needed in larger, independent patient cohorts.

A few counts support this clone. There is no known antigen for this receptor. Base qualities were left out, and no much larger clone turns up one base away. Read against the paper, the sample's treatment or condition label means: randomized to nivolumab then ipilimumab (arm A) or the reverse (arm B). None of the patients in the trial had previously been given DNA-damaging chemotherapy. The samples were obtained from melanoma patients enrolled in CheckMate 064, an open-label, randomized phase II trial testing sequential checkpoint blockade. Genomic DNA from formalin-fixed paraffin-embedded (FFPE) tissue samples was used for tumor TCR sequencing. The germline V gene provides CDR1 SGHNT and CDR2 YENEEA. The germline V and J ends show losses of 3 bases and 8 bases respectively, and no gene match explains 15 bases of the junction. The cysteine opens and the phenylalanine closes a CDR3 of 16 amino acids. Only the CDR3 part of the read is kept: 48 bases, read in frame from the first base.

The source material was tumor tissue (inferred from file names), sampled from a patient given nivolumab and ipilimumab in sequence. The chain uses TRBV11-3 and TRBJ1-2; 7 of the junction bases match TRBD1. This TCR derives from a human donor with melanoma. Here is the DNA: TGTGCCAGCAGCTTTTCGTCAGCTAGGGGGCGTCTCGGCTACACCTTC. Its translation is CASSFSSARGRLGYTF.